The clone carrying this T cell receptor beta chain has a single count. Its antigen remains unknown. This table comes from immunoSEQ multiplex PCR, and its TCRdb copy is limited to in-frame clones, with some not included. The sample holds approximately 55,000 clones, roughly 87% seen once. This specimen belongs to a study of OX40 agonist ivuxolimab in advanced cancers. Across the whole study: Those enrolled were approximately 87% male, with a mean age of around 58 years and ages from about 20 to 85. Previous treatment with anti-PD-1, anti-PD-L1 or anti-CTLA-4 therapy was allowed; 35% to 50% had received some.

Study conclusions and caveats: Averaged across samples, CD8+ T cells carried more expanded clones than CD4+ did. Some nonresponders also had low normalized T-cell clonal expansion.

The CDR3 is 13 residues long. V gave up 4 bases and J gave up 2 bases, with 10 bases separating them. CDR1 and CDR2 (germline): SQVTM, ANQGSEA. This receptor was obtained from an adult with an advanced solid tumor such as melanoma, head and neck, liver or kidney cancer. The V call is TRBV29-1, the J call TRBJ2-3; a possible D gene is TRBD1 (5 bases). The sample was CD4+ or CD8+ T cells sorted from blood, taken in a trial of the OX40 agonist ivuxolimab. The CDR3 reads CSVGQRLTDTQYF. DNA of the CDR3: TGCAGCGTTGGACAGAGACTCACAGATACGCAGTATTTT.